The 5 T cell receptor beta chains in this list originate from one sample, sequenced in a study of blood T cell repertoires in COVID-19. Measured with immunoSEQ multiplex PCR; TCRdb has only the in-frame clones, and not every one. The sample yields roughly 230,000 clones, roughly nine tenths seen once. Sequencing used peripheral blood. Receptor source: a woman between 40 and 50 years old who had recovered from COVID-19.

The rearrangement uses TRBV5-4 and TRBJ2-5, with a weak D call TRBD2 (6 bases). The CDR3 sequence is 13 residues long. The ends were cut back, 5 bases at V and 1 base at J, with 9 bases in the middle. In germline, CDR1 is SGHNT, CDR2 YYREEE (reference sequence). The CDR3 here is CASRMGLQETQYF. CDR3 sequence (DNA): TGTGCCAGCAGGATGGGACTCCAAGAGACCCAGTACTTC. The whole variable domain, filled in from reference TRBV5-4 and TRBJ2-5, reads ETGVTQSPTHLIKTRGQQVTLRCSSQSGHNTVSWYQQALGQGPQFIFQYYREEENGRGNFPPRFSGLQFPNYSSELNVNALELDDSALYLCASRMGLQETQYFGPGTRLLVL.

V gene TRBV19 combines with J gene TRBJ1-5, with D uncertain. V shed 3 bases and J shed 7 bases, with 22 bases lying between them. Per the germline V gene, CDR1 is LNHDA and CDR2 is SQIVND (reference sequence). CDR3 length: 17 residues. The CDR3 is CASSMHRRTGDQQPQHF. The CDR3 nucleotides read TGTGCCAGTAGTATGCACCGCCGGACTGGGGATCAACAGCCCCAGCATTTT. The full variable domain, in which reference TRBV19 and TRBJ1-5 provide the parts outside the CDR3, is DGGITQSPKYLFRKEGQNVTLSCEQNLNHDAMYWYRQDPGQGLRLIYYSQIVNDFQKGDIAEGYSVSREKKESFPLTVTSAQKNPTAFYLCASSMHRRTGDQQPQHFGDGTRLSIL.

V and J are TRBV2 and TRBJ1-1, with D maybe TRBD1 (6 bases). The CDR3 is made up of 12 amino acids. The V and J ends lost 11 bases and 3 bases respectively, with 13 bases between them. The germline CDR1 and CDR2 sequences are SNHLY and FYNNEI. The CDR3 is CAAGQTHTEAFF. Written as DNA, the CDR3 is TGTGCCGCCGGACAGACGCACACTGAAGCTTTCTTT. The entire variable domain, with the rest obtained from reference TRBV2 and TRBJ1-1, is as follows: EPEVTQTPSHQVTQMGQEVILRCVPISNHLYFYWYRQILGQKVEFLVSFYNNEISEKSEIFDDQFSVERPDGSNFTLKIRSTKLEDSAMYFCAAGQTHTEAFFGQGTRLTVV.

V gene TRBV6-6 combines with J gene TRBJ2-5; D not resolved. The CDR3 contains 13 residues. Trimming left V 10 bases short and J 3 bases short, with 15 bases between. The germline V gene encodes CDR1 MNHNY and CDR2 SVGAGI (reference sequence). The CDR3 sequence: CATLRSREETQYF. CDR3 DNA: TGTGCCACCCTCCGATCACGGGAAGAGACCCAGTACTTC.

The chain carries TRBV7-3 and TRBJ2-1; TRBD2 aligns across 9 bases. CDR3 size: 15 residues. V trimming: 5 bases; J trimming: 1 base; junction bases outside the gene matches: 3. CDR1 is SGHTA and CDR2 is FQGTGA in the germline V gene. CDR3 nucleotide sequence: TGTGCCAGCAGCCCCACTAGCGGGTCCTACAATGAGCAGTTCTTC. Protein sequence: CASSPTSGSYNEQFF.